This is a list of T cell receptor beta chains from one sample in a study of blood T cell repertoires in COVID-19. The method was immunoSEQ multiplex PCR; TCRdb's version includes in-frame clones alone and lacks a portion of them. The repertoire holds over 140,000 clones, with over 65% as singletons. Sequenced sample: peripheral blood. The receptor source for this set is a woman aged 80 or older with active or convalescent COVID-19. CDR3s include the opening cysteine and the closing phenylalanine or tryptophan. A D gene is named only where the DNA matches it firmly. Clone size is shown for a subset of rows, as once, few, many or a class of expanded clone.

j_call	d_call	clone_size	v_call	cdr3_nt	cdr3_aa
TRBJ2-1	.	.	TRBV4-2	TGTGCCAGCAGCCCTCCGGGGTGGTCCTACAATGAGCAGTTCTTC	CASSPPGWSYNEQFF
TRBJ1-5	TRBD1	few	TRBV7-2	TGTGCCAGCAGCATTAGGACAGGGGGCAATCAGCCCCAGCATTTT	CASSIRTGGNQPQHF
TRBJ2-1	.	few	TRBV6-5	TGTGCCAGCAGTTACTCTTTGTTCAGTGAGCAGTTCTTC	CASSYSLFSEQFF
TRBJ2-2	TRBD2	once	TRBV7-8	TGTGCCAGCAGCTTAAACCGGGGGGGCATCGGGGAGCTGTTTTTT	CASSLNRGGIGELFF
TRBJ1-2	TRBD1	few	TRBV14	TGTGCCAGCAGCCAAACGGGACAGATCATCAGGGGCTACACCTTC	CASSQTGQIIRGYTF
TRBJ1-5	TRBD1	.	TRBV30	TGTGCCTGGAAAGGACAGGGGAGTTTTTATGGCAATCAGCCCCAGCATTTT	CAWKGQGSFYGNQPQHF
TRBJ1-1	.	.	TRBV27	TGTGCCAGCAGTTTAGGGGGGGGAAACACTGAAGCTTTCTTT	CASSLGGGNTEAFF
TRBJ1-2	TRBD1	once	TRBV6-5	TGTGCCAGCAGTCACACGACAGGGAACTATGGCTACACCTTC	CASSHTTGNYGYTF
TRBJ2-2	TRBD2	.	TRBV5-1	TGCGCCAGCAGCTTGGCCGGGGGACTAGCGAACACCGGGGAGCTGTTTTTT	CASSLAGGLANTGELFF
TRBJ1-5	.	.	TRBV20-1	TGCAGTGCCCGGGGGGATCAGCCCCAGCATTTT	CSARGDQPQHF
TRBJ1-2	TRBD1	.	TRBV7-9	TGTGCCAGCAGCGCAACCGCGACAGGGCGAACCTATGGCTACACCTTC	CASSATATGRTYGYTF
TRBJ1-1	TRBD1	.	TRBV29-1	TGCAGCGTTCCAACTGGGACAGGGGGCTTTGTGAACACTGAAGCTTTCTTT	CSVPTGTGGFVNTEAFF
TRBJ2-7	TRBD2	.	TRBV27	TGTGCCAGCAGTGGTAGCGGGGGTGCCTACGAGCAGTACTTC	CASSGSGGAYEQYF
TRBJ2-7	TRBD1	.	TRBV27	TGTGCCAGCAGTAGACAGGGGGCTACCTACGAGCAGTACTTC	CASSRQGATYEQYF
TRBJ1-1	TRBD1	.	TRBV6-6	TGTGCCAGCAGCAGCGGGACAGGGCCGATGAACACTGAAGCTTTCTTT	CASSSGTGPMNTEAFF
TRBJ2-1	TRBD2	.	TRBV19	TGTGCCAGTAGTACTTTTAGCGGGGGGCTCTACAATGAGCAGTTCTTC	CASSTFSGGLYNEQFF
TRBJ2-1	TRBD2	.	TRBV7-6	TGTGCCAGCAGCTTTGGGTTGGGGGTTAGCGGGGGATCTAATGAGCAGTTCTTC	CASSFGLGVSGGSNEQFF
TRBJ2-7	TRBD1	.	TRBV7-9	TGTGCCAGCAGCTTAGAGGACAGGGATCGGTACTTC	CASSLEDRDRYF
TRBJ2-3	TRBD2	.	TRBV4-2	TGTGCCAGCAGCCAAGAACCGGGACTAGCGGGGGGGACCACCACAGATACGCAGTATTTT	CASSQEPGLAGGTTTDTQYF
TRBJ2-1	.	.	TRBV19	TGTGCCAGTAGTAGACTAGACAATGAGCAGTTCTTC	CASSRLDNEQFF
TRBJ1-2	TRBD1	once	TRBV5-4	TGTGCCAGCAGCCCCAACAGGGGGGAGGGCTACACCTTC	CASSPNRGEGYTF
TRBJ1-1	.	.	TRBV6-5	TGTGCCAGCAGAAGAGCTATGAACACTGAAGCTTTCTTT	CASRRAMNTEAFF
TRBJ2-1	.	.	TRBV9	TGTGCCAGCAGCGTAGATGTTAGCGGTTACAATGAGCAGTTCTTC	CASSVDVSGYNEQFF
TRBJ1-2	TRBD1	few	TRBV5-1	TGCGCCACCCGTCTTACAGGGGATCCTGGCTACACCTTC	CATRLTGDPGYTF
TRBJ1-6	.	.	TRBV3-1/TRBV3-2	TGTGCCAGCAGCCACCTAAATTCACCCCTCCACTTT	CASSHLNSPLHF
TRBJ2-7	TRBD2	few	TRBV27	TGTGCCAGCAAACGGACTAGCGGGAGCTACGAGCAGTACTTC	CASKRTSGSYEQYF
TRBJ2-5	.	.	TRBV19	TGTGCCAGTAGTATCCCCAGGGGGACCCAGTACTTC	CASSIPRGTQYF
TRBJ2-1	TRBD1	.	TRBV19	TGTGCCAGTAGTACGGAATTGGGGACAGGGTGGCCCAATGAGCAGTTCTTC	CASSTELGTGWPNEQFF